These T cell receptor beta chains were read from a single sample in a study of response to subunit inactivated influenza vaccine. TCRdb reprocessed the RT-PCR reads with MiXCR, giving one entry per CDR3 protein. The data contain 300,000 to 350,000 distinct CDR3 sequences, around a fifth of them seen just once; the ten biggest clones take up roughly a tenth. Specimen: PBMCs from blood, collected 21 months after vaccination. These receptors all stem from a man in his fifties or sixties who received an inactivated influenza vaccine. Both conserved end residues are part of each CDR3. The D gene is left open where the match is weak. Clone sizes are given selectively: once, few, many, or a class where the clone is expanded.

j_call: TRBJ1-2
d_call: TRBD1
clone_size: many
v_call: TRBV27
cdr3_aa: CASSTDREGGYTF
cdr3_nt: TGTGCCAGCTCCACCGACAGGGAGGGCGGCTACACCTTC

j_call: TRBJ2-7
d_call: TRBD1
clone_size: .
v_call: TRBV6-5
cdr3_aa: CASSFTGTAYEQYF
cdr3_nt: TGTGCCAGCAGTTTCACGGGGACAGCCTACGAGCAGTACTTC

j_call: TRBJ1-1
d_call: TRBD1
clone_size: few
v_call: TRBV18
cdr3_aa: CASSPAGTGGARAEAFF
cdr3_nt: TGTGCCAGCTCACCAGCCGGGACAGGGGGCGCCAGGGCTGAAGCTTTCTTT

j_call: TRBJ2-7
d_call: .
clone_size: few
v_call: TRBV5-6
cdr3_aa: CASSRWTSSYEQYF
cdr3_nt: TGTGCCAGCAGCCGATGGACTTCTTCCTACGAGCAGTACTTC

j_call: TRBJ2-7
d_call: .
clone_size: .
v_call: TRBV3-1
cdr3_aa: CASSQGRWQSEQYF
cdr3_nt: TGTGCCAGCAGCCAAGGGAGATGGCAAAGCGAGCAGTACTTC

j_call: TRBJ2-7
d_call: .
clone_size: .
v_call: TRBV28
cdr3_aa: CVSTSVSPVYEQYF
cdr3_nt: TGTGTCAGCACCTCGGTCAGTCCGGTCTACGAACAGTACTTC

j_call: TRBJ1-2
d_call: .
clone_size: few
v_call: TRBV4-3
cdr3_aa: CASSHVPDRRGYTF
cdr3_nt: TGCGCCAGCAGCCATGTTCCGGACAGAAGGGGCTACACCTTC

j_call: TRBJ2-3
d_call: .
clone_size: few
v_call: TRBV15
cdr3_aa: CATSRAPPGVSTDTQYF
cdr3_nt: TGTGCCACCAGCAGAGCCCCCCCAGGGGTAAGCACAGATACGCAGTATTTT

j_call: TRBJ2-7
d_call: .
clone_size: .
v_call: TRBV7-9
cdr3_aa: CASSPDWGEQYF
cdr3_nt: TGTGCCAGCAGCCCCGACTGGGGCGAGCAGTACTTC

j_call: TRBJ2-5
d_call: TRBD1
clone_size: .
v_call: TRBV20-1
cdr3_aa: CSAPTGVLETQYF
cdr3_nt: TGCAGTGCCCCAACAGGGGTGTTGGAGACCCAGTACTTC

j_call: TRBJ2-7
d_call: .
clone_size: few
v_call: TRBV5-1
cdr3_aa: CASSTTRGKSYEQYF
cdr3_nt: TGCGCCAGCAGCACGACCCGGGGTAAATCCTACGAGCAGTACTTC

j_call: TRBJ2-7
d_call: .
clone_size: .
v_call: TRBV4-1
cdr3_aa: CASSPALGLGREQYF
cdr3_nt: TGCGCCAGCAGCCCCGCCCTTGGCCTAGGGAGGGAGCAGTACTTC

j_call: TRBJ2-7
d_call: .
clone_size: few
v_call: TRBV20-1
cdr3_aa: CSARGPTLYEQYF
cdr3_nt: TGCAGTGCTAGGGGACCGACACTCTACGAGCAGTACTTC

j_call: TRBJ1-1
d_call: .
clone_size: few
v_call: TRBV5-1
cdr3_aa: CASSLGGRDTEAFF
cdr3_nt: TGCGCCAGCAGCTTGGGAGGGAGGGACACTGAAGCTTTCTTT

j_call: TRBJ1-2
d_call: .
clone_size: .
v_call: TRBV6-1
cdr3_aa: CASRPLQGRYGYTF
cdr3_nt: TGTGCCAGCAGGCCCCTACAGGGACGATATGGCTACACCTTC

j_call: TRBJ1-6
d_call: .
clone_size: few
v_call: TRBV5-1
cdr3_aa: CASSSRDSPLHF
cdr3_nt: TGCGCCAGCAGCTCACGTGATTCACCCCTCCACTTT

j_call: TRBJ1-5
d_call: .
clone_size: few
v_call: TRBV5-1
cdr3_aa: CASSPGPGNQPQHF
cdr3_nt: TGCGCCAGCAGCCCCGGCCCCGGTAATCAGCCCCAGCATTTT

j_call: TRBJ1-2
d_call: .
clone_size: .
v_call: TRBV7-9
cdr3_aa: CASSLPPPRDGYGYTF
cdr3_nt: TGTGCCAGCAGCTTACCCCCCCCGAGGGACGGCTATGGCTACACCTTC

j_call: TRBJ2-3
d_call: .
clone_size: .
v_call: TRBV28
cdr3_aa: CASSLTAGLRDTQYF
cdr3_nt: TGTGCCAGCAGTTTAACAGCGGGCCTGCGAGATACGCAGTATTTT

j_call: TRBJ2-2
d_call: TRBD1
clone_size: .
v_call: TRBV29-1
cdr3_aa: CSVEQGVTGELFF
cdr3_nt: TGCAGCGTTGAACAGGGGGTCACCGGGGAGCTGTTTTTT

j_call: TRBJ1-1
d_call: .
clone_size: many
v_call: TRBV20-1
cdr3_aa: CSASGQRLSEAFF
cdr3_nt: TGCAGTGCTAGTGGACAGCGGTTATCTGAAGCTTTCTTT

j_call: TRBJ1-2
d_call: .
clone_size: many
v_call: TRBV20-1
cdr3_aa: CSATGPHGYTF
cdr3_nt: TGCAGTGCTACAGGGCCCCATGGCTACACCTTC

j_call: TRBJ1-2
d_call: .
clone_size: .
v_call: TRBV3-1
cdr3_aa: CVSSQDGGVGYTF
cdr3_nt: TGTGTCAGCAGCCAAGATGGAGGGGTCGGCTACACCTTC

j_call: TRBJ2-5
d_call: TRBD1
clone_size: .
v_call: TRBV4-3
cdr3_aa: CASSPQWDRGPETQYF
cdr3_nt: TGCGCCAGCAGCCCTCAGTGGGACAGGGGGCCGGAGACCCAGTACTTC

j_call: TRBJ1-1
d_call: TRBD1
clone_size: .
v_call: TRBV6-2/TRBV6-3
cdr3_aa: CASNEDRFTEAFF
cdr3_nt: TGTGCCAGCAACGAGGACAGGTTCACTGAAGCTTTCTTT

j_call: TRBJ1-6
d_call: TRBD1
clone_size: many
v_call: TRBV2
cdr3_aa: CASRTGGHNSPLHF
cdr3_nt: TGTGCCAGCAGGACAGGGGGCCATAATTCACCCCTCCACTTT

j_call: TRBJ2-1
d_call: .
clone_size: .
v_call: TRBV12-3/TRBV12-4
cdr3_aa: CASTSVLDEQFF
cdr3_nt: TGTGCCAGCACCTCCGTTTTGGATGAGCAGTTCTTC

j_call: TRBJ2-1
d_call: TRBD2
clone_size: few
v_call: TRBV12-3/TRBV12-4
cdr3_aa: CASSLGTSGHNEQFF
cdr3_nt: TGTGCCAGCAGTCTCGGGACTAGCGGTCACAATGAGCAGTTCTTC

j_call: TRBJ2-5
d_call: .
clone_size: many
v_call: TRBV7-2
cdr3_aa: CASSSPTAGTQYF
cdr3_nt: TGTGCCAGCAGCTCCCCTACCGCAGGGACCCAGTACTTC

j_call: TRBJ1-5
d_call: .
clone_size: .
v_call: TRBV5-1
cdr3_aa: CASSLVGDPNQPQHF
cdr3_nt: TGCGCCAGCAGCTTGGTTGGGGACCCTAATCAGCCCCAGCATTTT

j_call: TRBJ1-1
d_call: .
clone_size: few
v_call: TRBV20-1
cdr3_aa: CSASGQLNTEAFF
cdr3_nt: TGCAGTGCTAGTGGACAGCTGAACACTGAAGCTTTCTTT

j_call: TRBJ1-2
d_call: .
clone_size: .
v_call: TRBV29-1
cdr3_aa: CSTLDRKNYGYTF
cdr3_nt: TGCAGCACCCTGGACCGAAAGAACTATGGCTACACCTTC

j_call: TRBJ2-1
d_call: .
clone_size: many
v_call: TRBV30
cdr3_aa: CAWSVMGTGNEQFF
cdr3_nt: TGTGCCTGGAGTGTAATGGGTACGGGCAATGAGCAGTTCTTC

j_call: TRBJ1-5
d_call: .
clone_size: few
v_call: TRBV6-2/TRBV6-3
cdr3_aa: CASSYWELARGQPQHF
cdr3_nt: TGTGCCAGCAGTTACTGGGAACTGGCCCGGGGGCAGCCCCAGCATTTT

j_call: TRBJ2-2
d_call: .
clone_size: few
v_call: TRBV12-5
cdr3_aa: CASGLDTGELFF
cdr3_nt: TGTGCTAGTGGTCTAGACACCGGGGAGCTGTTTTTT

j_call: TRBJ2-2
d_call: TRBD2
clone_size: .
v_call: TRBV6-5
cdr3_aa: CASSLGVAGAVGELFF
cdr3_nt: TGTGCCAGCAGTTTAGGAGTAGCGGGAGCGGTCGGGGAGCTGTTTTTT

j_call: TRBJ2-7
d_call: TRBD2
clone_size: few
v_call: TRBV3-1
cdr3_aa: CASSQGSGGPYEQYF
cdr3_nt: TGTGCCAGCAGCCAAGGAAGCGGGGGACCCTACGAGCAGTACTTC

j_call: TRBJ2-1
d_call: .
clone_size: once
v_call: TRBV5-1
cdr3_aa: CAGSLTPKVDEQFF
cdr3_nt: TGCGCCGGCAGCTTGACACCGAAGGTCGATGAGCAGTTCTTC

j_call: TRBJ2-5
d_call: .
clone_size: .
v_call: TRBV18
cdr3_aa: CASSPRGSLETQYF
cdr3_nt: TGTGCCAGCTCACCACGGGGTTCCTTAGAGACCCAGTACTTC

j_call: TRBJ2-7
d_call: .
clone_size: .
v_call: TRBV5-1
cdr3_aa: CASSLQDEQYF
cdr3_nt: TGCGCCAGCAGCTTGCAGGACGAGCAGTACTTC

j_call: TRBJ2-7
d_call: .
clone_size: .
v_call: TRBV29-1
cdr3_aa: CSAETSPYEQYF
cdr3_nt: TGCAGCGCTGAGACTAGTCCCTACGAGCAGTACTTC

j_call: TRBJ2-7
d_call: .
clone_size: .
v_call: TRBV6-2/TRBV6-3
cdr3_aa: CASSLTAPAYEQYF
cdr3_nt: TGTGCCAGCAGTTTGACAGCGCCGGCCTACGAGCAGTACTTC

j_call: TRBJ1-2
d_call: .
clone_size: many
v_call: TRBV20-1
cdr3_aa: CSARGSYGYTF
cdr3_nt: TGCAGTGCTAGAGGATCGTATGGCTACACCTTC

j_call: TRBJ1-1
d_call: .
clone_size: .
v_call: TRBV11-2
cdr3_aa: CASSMGSGALNTEAFF
cdr3_nt: TGTGCCAGCAGCATGGGATCGGGGGCCCTTAACACTGAAGCTTTCTTT

j_call: TRBJ1-1
d_call: .
clone_size: .
v_call: TRBV12-3/TRBV12-4
cdr3_aa: CASSRRRLTEAFF
cdr3_nt: TGTGCCAGCAGTCGCCGCCGTTTAACTGAAGCTTTCTTT

j_call: TRBJ2-3
d_call: .
clone_size: many
v_call: TRBV7-9
cdr3_aa: CASRKPRGRGTDTQYF
cdr3_nt: TGTGCCAGCAGAAAACCGCGGGGGCGCGGCACAGATACGCAGTATTTT

j_call: TRBJ2-6
d_call: TRBD1
clone_size: .
v_call: TRBV5-1
cdr3_aa: CASSRFAPGQGYSGANVLTF
cdr3_nt: TGCGCCAGCAGCCGATTTGCACCGGGACAGGGGTATTCTGGGGCCAACGTCCTGACTTTC

j_call: TRBJ1-6
d_call: .
clone_size: few
v_call: TRBV6-5
cdr3_aa: CASSYSSYRASSYNSPLHF
cdr3_nt: TGTGCCAGCAGTTACTCAAGTTATCGGGCCTCCTCCTATAATTCACCCCTCCACTTT

j_call: TRBJ1-1
d_call: .
clone_size: many
v_call: TRBV5-1
cdr3_aa: CASSLAAQTTEAFF
cdr3_nt: TGCGCCAGCAGCTTGGCTGCACAGACCACTGAAGCTTTCTTT

j_call: TRBJ2-1
d_call: TRBD1
clone_size: .
v_call: TRBV5-5
cdr3_aa: CASSLAMGQGGNEQFF
cdr3_nt: TGTGCCAGCAGCTTGGCTATGGGACAGGGGGGTAATGAGCAGTTCTTC

j_call: TRBJ1-5
d_call: .
clone_size: few
v_call: TRBV2
cdr3_aa: CASTRDLRRIGNQPQHF
cdr3_nt: TGTGCCAGCACTAGGGACCTCCGGCGGATTGGCAATCAGCCCCAGCATTTT